The entry below describes one T cell receptor beta chain. The data derive from a study of blood T cell repertoires in COVID-19. About the research overall: COVID-19 samples collected from the United States, Italy and Spain covered acute and convalescent phases. The analysed material was cDNA or gDNA that came from T cells, B-cell-depleted T cells, or PBMCs.

This CDR3 is built from 14 residues. The V end was cut by 4 bases, the J end by 8 bases, with 14 bases between. Germline V gene lookup returns CDR1 MNHEY and CDR2 SVGAGI. Original analysis: Amplification with reference gene primers provided the estimates of nucleated cell counts. Assay: immunoSEQ multiplex PCR; the TCRdb copy retains only in-frame clones and omits some. The D gene and trimming were derived from the DNA, and the V and J assignments and clone size from that table. The repertoire holds 210,000 or so clones, with around nine tenths as singletons. The rearrangement joins TRBV6-5 to TRBJ1-4; D perhaps matches TRBD1 (5 bases). The receptor was isolated from a man aged 35-49 years with acute or convalescent COVID-19. Material: peripheral blood. The CDR3 region has the DNA TGTGCCAGCAGTTCTAGGGGCCTGGGGGAAAAACTGTTTTTT. It is translated as CASSSRGLGEKLFF.